This record covers a single TCR beta chain. Its antigen is undetermined. This entry is derived from a study of shared clonotypes between healthy human individuals. Study context: A donor's plate count was three for CD4 naive and three for CD4 memory; CD8 naive had two and CD8 memory one. General study findings and limits: Sequencing depth was expected to influence donor clonotype sharing. Enrolling few donors narrowed the genetic and exposure-history diversity that was represented.

Trimming pared 4 bases from V and 8 bases from J, leaving 11 bases between. Germline loops: CDR1 SGHNT, CDR2 YENEEA. The CDR3 consists of 12 residues. The repertoire was sequenced with immunoSEQ multiplex PCR; TCRdb's copy has only in-frame clones and lacks some. Seen here are under 750,000 clones, 55% to 80% observed once, and the top ten hold less than 2%. The V and J genes are TRBV11-3 and TRBJ1-2; D gene ambiguous. Sequences were obtained from memory CD4+ T cells sorted from blood. Subset denoted: CD45RA-negative fraction. This TCR was sampled from a woman between 25 and 40 years old in good health. CDR3: CASSSRHGGYTF. DNA of the CDR3: TGTGCCAGCAGCTCGCGACATGGGGGCTACACCTTC.